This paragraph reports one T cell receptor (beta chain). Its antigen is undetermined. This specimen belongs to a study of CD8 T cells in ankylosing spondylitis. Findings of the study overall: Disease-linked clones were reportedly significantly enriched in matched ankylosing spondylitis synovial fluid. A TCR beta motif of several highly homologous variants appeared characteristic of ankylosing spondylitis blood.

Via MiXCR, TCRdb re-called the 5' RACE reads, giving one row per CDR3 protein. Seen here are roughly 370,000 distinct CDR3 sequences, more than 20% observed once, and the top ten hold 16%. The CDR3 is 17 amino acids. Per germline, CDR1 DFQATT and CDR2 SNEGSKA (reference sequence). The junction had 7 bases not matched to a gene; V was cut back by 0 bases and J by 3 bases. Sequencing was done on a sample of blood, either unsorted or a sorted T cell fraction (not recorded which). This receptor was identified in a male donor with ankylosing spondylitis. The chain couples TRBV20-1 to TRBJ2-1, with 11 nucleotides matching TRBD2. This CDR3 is CSARDQLAGAVYNEQFF. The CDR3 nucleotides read TGCAGTGCTAGAGATCAACTAGCGGGAGCGGTCTACAATGAGCAGTTCTTC.